The 29 T cell receptor beta chains reported below all come from one sample, sequenced in a study of T-cell memory formation after mild COVID-19 (dated by TCRdb to the early 2020s). Library generation was performed with 5' RACE. The run used an Illumina NovaSeq 6000. In TCRdb, the public reads were trimmed at Q25 with fastp and aligned with MiXCR, with productive beta chains retained. When rows share a CDR3 protein, they turn into one entry using the most common DNA and genes. Across this sample there are roughly 320,000 distinct CDR3 sequences, with around 27% seen only once. The top ten clonotypes cover roughly 14% of the sample. Sequenced input: PBMCs or a T cell subset sorted from them (not recorded which). The receptor set was obtained from an adult woman who had mild COVID-19 (a few samples of this study predate the infection). The sample titles of this study are shuffled in the database, so cell type and time point are left out; the donor was told from shared clones.

This clonotype was counted at least ten times. The genes are TRBV5-6 and TRBJ2-7; D is perhaps TRBD1 (5 bases). Germline V CDR1 and CDR2: SGHDT, YYEEEE. The CDR3 spans 13 residues. V gave up 2 bases and J gave up 6 bases, with 12 bases separating them. The CDR3 region is CASSFNQGSEQYF. In DNA, the CDR3 is TGTGCCAGCAGCTTTAATCAGGGAAGCGAGCAGTACTTC. Full variable domain (missing parts from reference TRBV5-6 and TRBJ2-7): DAGVTQSPTHLIKTRGQQVTLRCSPKSGHDTVSWYQQALGQGPQFIFQYYEEEERQRGNFPDRFSGHQFPNYSSELNVNALLLGDSALYLCASSFNQGSEQYFGPGTRLTVT.

A remark on this clonotype: One end of the junction is discordant with germline, which a read error may explain. V is TRBV12-3 or TRBV12-4 and J is TRBJ2-6, with D uncertain. The CDR3 runs to 16 residues. CDR3 bases: TGTGCCAGCAGTTCTATTCATTTGCCTGGAGCCAACGTCCTGACTTTC. Residues: CASSSIHLPGANVLTF.

The chain has TRBV3-1 and TRBJ2-7; D is perhaps TRBD2 (5 bases). CDR1 is LGHDT and CDR2 is YNNKEL in the germline V gene (reference sequence). V lost 7 bases and J lost 2, with 12 bases in between. The CDR3 loop spans 13 amino acids. The CDR3 here is CASTSAATYEQYF. The CDR3 DNA follows: TGTGCCAGCACATCAGCGGCCACCTACGAGCAGTACTTC.

The rearrangement joins TRBV12-3 or TRBV12-4 to TRBJ2-3; D gene ambiguous. This CDR3 is 15 amino acids long. V gave up 2 bases and J gave up 2 bases, with 11 bases separating them. This CDR3 is CASSLRTHPTDTQYF. The CDR3 bases are TGTGCCAGCAGTTTAAGAACCCACCCCACAGATACGCAGTATTTT.

This clonotype was seen just once. The chain employs TRBV5-5 and TRBJ2-1; 15 bases are shared with TRBD2. The V gene's germline CDR1 is SGHKS and CDR2 YYEKEE (reference sequence). The CDR3 covers 16 residues. Trimming took 2 bases from V and 10 from J; bases not matched to a gene: 7. This chain's CDR3 is CASSFGLAGGFEEQFF. The CDR3 nucleotides are TGTGCCAGCAGCTTTGGACTAGCGGGAGGGTTCGAGGAGCAGTTCTTC.

In this sample, this clonotype turned up once. The chain joins TRBV10-3 to TRBJ1-3; 7 bases are shared with TRBD1. This CDR3 contains 14 residues. Per germline, CDR1 ENHRY and CDR2 SYGVKD. V was clipped by 7 bases and J by 0 bases; unmatched bases: 3. The chain's CDR3 is CAITPGGSGNTIYF. CDR3 DNA sequence: TGTGCCATCACTCCAGGGGGCTCTGGAAACACCATATATTTT.

The chain couples TRBV15 to TRBJ2-1, with a weak D call TRBD1 (5 bases). CDR3 length: 15 residues. The germline V gene encodes CDR1 LNHNV and CDR2 YYDKDF (reference sequence). Between the trimmed V and J ends, which lost 5 bases and 6 bases, there was a span of 17 bases. As DNA, the CDR3 is TGTGCCACCAGCTACCTGGACACTGCAGCCAATGAGCAGTTCTTC. It is translated as CATSYLDTAANEQFF.

This clonotype was seen a few times. The chain couples TRBV11-2 to TRBJ2-7; 7 bases agree with TRBD2. This CDR3 is built from 14 residues. With 0 bases clipped from V and 3 bases from J, the junction kept 2 bases outside the gene matches. Germline V CDR1 and CDR2: SGHAT, FQNNGV. In DNA form, the CDR3 reads TGTGCCAGCAGCTTAGACCTAGCGGACTACGAGCAGTACTTC. Translating gives CASSLDLADYEQYF.

J is TRBJ2-5 and V is TRBV7-7; a possible D gene is TRBD2 (5 bases). Germline V gene lookup returns CDR1 SSHAT and CDR2 FNYEAQ (reference sequence). Trimming left V 3 bases short and J 5 bases short, with 16 bases between. This CDR3 is 15 amino acids long. CDR3 sequence: CASSFGFSGMETQYF. CDR3 in DNA: TGTGCCAGCAGCTTTGGATTTTCGGGGATGGAGACCCAGTACTTC.

The genes are TRBV12-3 or TRBV12-4 and TRBJ2-7, with D perhaps TRBD2 (5 bases). V was clipped by 1 base and J by 9 bases, with 13 bases between them. The CDR3 is made up of 13 amino acids. CDR3 protein: CASSLDGGRLQYF. CDR3 bases: TGTGCCAGCAGTTTAGACGGAGGACGGCTGCAGTACTTC.

This clonotype has only a few counts. V usage is TRBV7-2 and J usage is TRBJ2-7, with D possibly matching TRBD2 (6 bases). V lost 5 bases to trimming and J lost 4 bases, with 18 bases between them. The length of the CDR3 is 15 residues. Germline V gene data show CDR1 as SGHTA and CDR2 as FQGNSA. The CDR3 loop reads CASSPGYRAGYEQYF. CDR3 nucleotide sequence: TGTGCCAGCAGCCCGGGTTACCGGGCGGGGTACGAGCAGTACTTC.

The rearrangement joins TRBV29-1 to TRBJ1-2; D possibly corresponds to TRBD1 (6 bases). V lost 6 bases to trimming and J lost 2 bases, with 13 bases between them. CDR1 is SQVTM and CDR2 is ANQGSEA in the germline V gene. The CDR3 spans 13 residues. CDR3 nucleotides: TGCAGCGTAGTATCAGGGGCCAACTATGGCTACACCTTC. Amino acids: CSVVSGANYGYTF.

This clonotype was observed a few times. This chain links TRBV30 with TRBJ1-2, with 11 bases matching TRBD1. V lost 4 bases, J lost 4 bases, and 11 bases stayed unmatched. The germline V gene has CDR1 GTSNPN and CDR2 SVGIG (reference sequence). This CDR3 comprises 16 residues. The DNA for the CDR3 is TGTGCCTGGAATATTCCGGGACAGGGGGTTCTCTATGGCTACACCTTC. Protein: CAWNIPGQGVLYGYTF.

The table lists this clonotype with a few counts. This rearrangement joins TRBV5-1 to TRBJ1-1; D unclear. Trimming took 0 bases from V and 3 from J, leaving 6 bases between them. The length of the CDR3 is 13 residues. Per the germline V gene, CDR1 is SGHRS and CDR2 is YFSETQ. The CDR3 sequence is CASSLVGHTEAFF. DNA for the CDR3: TGCGCCAGCAGCTTGGTGGGTCACACTGAAGCTTTCTTT.

This clonotype was picked up a small number of times. The gene calls are TRBV19 and TRBJ2-1; a weak D match, TRBD1 (6 bases). This CDR3 is built from 16 residues. Trimming removed 7 bases from V and 3 bases from J, with 19 bases in between. Germline loops: CDR1 LNHDA, CDR2 SQIVND (reference sequence). The CDR3 reads CASTPSKGVNYNEQFF. DNA for the CDR3: TGTGCCAGTACCCCGTCAAAGGGGGTGAACTACAATGAGCAGTTCTTC.

This chain connects TRBV12-3 or TRBV12-4 to TRBJ2-3, with 8 bases matching TRBD1. The V gene end was trimmed by 8 bases and the J gene end by 2 bases; junction bases not matched to a gene: 6. The CDR3 extends over 14 amino acids. DNA for the CDR3: TGTGCCAGCCTGGACAGGGCGCTCACAGATACGCAGTATTTT. Its translation: CASLDRALTDTQYF.

The V gene is TRBV9, the J gene TRBJ1-6; 10 positions match TRBD1. Germline V lookup: CDR1 SGDLS, CDR2 YYNGEE. V lost 5 bases to trimming and J lost 9 bases; unmatched junction nucleotides: 5. The CDR3 has 14 amino acids. CDR3 region: CASSVDRGVSPLHF. The CDR3 DNA reads TGTGCCAGCAGTGTGGACAGGGGGGTTTCACCCCTCCACTTT.

This clonotype was counted a few times. The chain has TRBV18 and TRBJ1-2, with a possible D match to TRBD1 (5 bases). CDR3 size: 16 residues. CDR1 and CDR2 (germline): KGHSH, LQKENI. V was cut by 3 bases and J by 3 bases, with 17 bases left in between. The CDR3 is CASSPSAGPFDYGYTF. DNA for the CDR3: TGTGCCAGCTCACCCTCGGCAGGGCCTTTCGACTATGGCTACACCTTC.

This chain links TRBV15 with TRBJ2-1; D perhaps matches TRBD1 (6 bases). The CDR3 consists of 14 residues. Germline V gene sequence: CDR1 LNHNV, CDR2 YYDKDF (reference sequence). With 4 bases removed from V and 7 bases from J, the gap between germline ends came to 14 bases. CDR3 nucleotides: TGTGCCACCAGCAACATACAGGGTATGAATGAGCAGTTCTTC. Amino acid sequence: CATSNIQGMNEQFF.

The chain combines TRBV20-1 with TRBJ2-1, with 7 bases matching TRBD2. The CDR3 consists of 17 residues. Germline V gives CDR1 DFQATT, CDR2 SNEGSKA (reference sequence). J gave up 4 bases and V 0 bases, and 12 bases lay outside the gene matches. The CDR3 sequence: CSARDNERGPLYNEQFF. CDR3 nucleotides: TGCAGTGCTAGAGATAACGAGCGGGGACCTCTATACAATGAGCAGTTCTTC.

The chain links TRBV4-2 to TRBJ2-1, with 8 bases aligning to TRBD1. From germline, CDR1 is LGHNA and CDR2 YNFKEQ. V shed 0 bases, J shed 2 bases, and the junction held 6 bases outside the gene matches. CDR3 length: 17 residues. CDR3 sequence reads: CASSQDSRQGPYNEQFF. The CDR3 DNA reads TGTGCCAGCAGCCAAGATTCGAGACAGGGGCCCTACAATGAGCAGTTCTTC.

The chain carries TRBV24-1 and TRBJ2-7, with D maybe TRBD2 (7 bases). This CDR3 has 16 amino acids. Germline CDR1 is KGHDR and CDR2 is SFDVKD. The V end was cut by 3 bases, the J end by 4 bases, with 18 bases between. The CDR3 protein is CATSDGGARTLYEQYF. DNA for the CDR3: TGTGCCACCAGTGATGGGGGGGCCCGAACGCTATACGAGCAGTACTTC.

This chain joins TRBV12-3 or TRBV12-4 and TRBJ2-1; weak D call: TRBD1 (6 bases). The CDR3 length is 13 residues. V dropped 5 bases and J dropped 4 bases, with 9 bases sitting between them. The CDR3 DNA is TGTGCCAGCAGTGCGGACAGTTACAATGAGCAGTTCTTC. Its translation: CASSADSYNEQFF.

The chain employs TRBV7-9 and TRBJ1-1, with D unclear. Between the trimmed V and J ends, which lost 4 bases and 0 bases, there was a span of 6 bases. The CDR3 spans 13 residues. The germline V gene has CDR1 SEHNR and CDR2 FQNEAQ (reference sequence). The CDR3 DNA reads as TGTGCCAGCAGCTCTGACGTGAACACTGAAGCTTTCTTT. Protein: CASSSDVNTEAFF.

The CDR3 loop is CATSRDSGANEKLFF. DNA of the CDR3: TGTGCCACCAGCAGAGACTCCGGGGCTAATGAAAAACTGTTTTTT. The gene calls are TRBV15 and TRBJ1-4; D ambiguous. Germline V CDR1 and CDR2: LNHNV, YYDKDF (reference sequence). The CDR3 runs 15 residues. The V and J ends lost 0 bases and 3 bases respectively, with 8 bases between them.

The gene calls are TRBV20-1 and TRBJ2-1, with 9 nucleotides matching TRBD2. Trimming cost V 2 bases and J 0 bases; bases outside gene matches: 8. Germline V gene lookup returns CDR1 DFQATT and CDR2 SNEGSKA (reference sequence). The CDR3 consists of 17 residues. CDR3 sequence: CSARPHGRGGSYNEQFF. The CDR3 nucleotides read TGCAGTGCTAGACCCCACGGGCGGGGGGGCTCCTACAATGAGCAGTTCTTC.

This clonotype has only a few counts. The gene calls are TRBV7-3 and TRBJ1-4; D may be TRBD1 (6 bases). The CDR3 runs to 18 residues. Germline assignment: CDR1 SGHTA and CDR2 FQGTGA. V lost 2 bases and J lost 0, with 16 bases in between. CDR3 sequence: CASSLWGPGGPTNEKLFF. The CDR3 bases are TGTGCCAGCAGCTTATGGGGGCCCGGCGGCCCAACTAATGAAAAACTGTTTTTT.

A word on this clonotype: A much larger clone sits a single nucleotide away, making a read error possible. V gene TRBV5-1 combines with J gene TRBJ2-2; a possible D gene is TRBD1 (5 bases). The V end was cut by 0 bases, the J end by 3 bases, with 15 bases between. This CDR3 spans 17 amino acids. Per germline, CDR1 SGHRS and CDR2 YFSETQ. The chain's CDR3 is CASSLGLGVTHTGELFF. The CDR3 DNA reads as TGCGCCAGCAGCTTGGGTTTAGGGGTGACCCACACCGGGGAGCTGTTTTTT.

The J gene is TRBJ2-3, the V gene TRBV6-5; 13 bases are shared with TRBD2. The CDR3 loop spans 16 amino acids. V dropped 4 bases and J dropped 8; count of bases not matched to a gene: 9. Germline values: CDR1 MNHEY, CDR2 SVGAGI. CDR3: CASSSLAGGRMATQYF. The CDR3 nucleotides are TGTGCCAGCAGTTCACTAGCGGGGGGGCGAATGGCTACGCAGTATTTT.